A single sample is the source of the 2 T cell receptor beta chains below, sequenced in a study of blood T cell repertoires in COVID-19. Only in-frame clones appear in the TCRdb table, and some are missing; sequencing was by immunoSEQ multiplex PCR. The table records around 330,000 clones, 88% of them present only once. Sequenced input: peripheral blood. These receptors were taken from a woman aged 30 to 39 with COVID-19, enrolled during active disease.

The rearrangement links TRBV5-8 to TRBJ1-4; D gene ambiguous. CDR3 length equals 15 residues. The V gene lost 4 bases and the J gene lost 7 bases, with 17 bases spanning the gap. Per the germline V gene, CDR1 is SGHTS and CDR2 is YDEGEE. This CDR3 is CASSNQGRLTEKLFF. The CDR3 nucleotides read TGTGCCAGCAGCAATCAAGGCAGACTAACTGAAAAACTGTTTTTT. Full variable domain (outside the CDR3, taken from reference TRBV5-8 and TRBJ1-4): EAGVTQSPTHLIKTRGQQATLRCSPISGHTSVYWYQQALGLGLQFLLWYDEGEERNRGNFPPRFSGRQFPNYSSELNVNALELEDSALYLCASSNQGRLTEKLFFGSGTQLSVL.

Note on this clone: Other DNA sequences in this specimen translate into the identical CDR3. The chain links TRBV28 to TRBJ2-5; 14 bases fit TRBD2. J was trimmed by 2 bases and V by 4 bases; bases with no gene match: 3. Germline V lookup: CDR1 MDHEN, CDR2 SYDVKM. The CDR3 runs to 16 residues. The CDR3 DNA reads as TGTGCCAGCAGTTCCAGACTAGCGGGGGGGCAAGAGACCCAGTACTTC. It is translated as CASSSRLAGGQETQYF.